Listed below are T cell receptor beta chains from one sample, sequenced in a study of CD8+ T cells in alopecia areata. Produced via immunoSEQ multiplex PCR; TCRdb's table is partial and in-frame only. Here the sample spans roughly 150,000 clones, less than 65% being singletons. The sequenced sample was CD8+ T cells sorted from blood, obtained at week 0. These receptors all stem from a human donor with alopecia areata. Both conserved end residues are part of each CDR3. D genes are given only for firm matches.

v_call,d_call,j_call,cdr3_aa
TRBV7-6,-,TRBJ1-1,CASSLGIQQGGTEAFF
TRBV29-1,-,TRBJ2-5,CSGEFRETQYF
TRBV30,TRBD1,TRBJ2-1,CAWSVDRGINYEQFF
TRBV29-1,-,TRBJ2-7,CSVRLEGYEQYF
TRBV7-7,-,TRBJ2-1,CASASDLGNEQFF
TRBV6-5,TRBD2,TRBJ2-3,CASSYSHGLADTQYF
TRBV25-1,-,TRBJ1-4,CATRRPLGEKLFF
TRBV11-2,-,TRBJ2-3,CASSLTPSTDTQYF
TRBV4-3,TRBD2,TRBJ2-7,CASSQGTSGGAYEQYF
TRBV6-5,-,TRBJ2-6,CAIDVGGANVLTF